The 2 T cell receptor beta chains listed next were all sequenced from one sample in a study of immune characterization of retroperitoneal liposarcoma. Each CDR3 protein is one row after TCRdb ran MiXCR on the PCR reads. The table lists more than 10,000 distinct CDR3 sequences, roughly 28% of them singletons, with 7% to 10% in the top ten. Sequenced sample: tumor tissue. Receptors were obtained from a female donor with retroperitoneal liposarcoma.

The chain carries TRBV12-3 or TRBV12-4 and TRBJ2-7; TRBD2 matches 8 bases. The J call may be wrong; the DNA end is better matched by TRBJ2-1. CDR3 length: 14 amino acids. The CDR3 DNA reads as TGTGCCAGCCTTCGGGGGGGATCCTACAATGAGCAGTTCTTC. Residues: CASLRGGSYNEQFF.

V is TRBV6-2 or TRBV6-3 and J is TRBJ2-5, with TRBD2 identical over 8 bases. The J call is in doubt because the DNA end fits TRBJ2-7 better. The CDR3 loop spans 14 amino acids. Germline V gene data show CDR1 as MNHEY and CDR2 as SVGEGT. The CDR3 nucleotides are TGTGCCGTCAGCGGGGGCTATTCCCTTTACGAGCAGTACTTC. Residues: CAVSGGYSLYEQYF.